This is a list of T cell receptor beta chains from one sample in a study of spatial heterogeneity in lung cancer. TCRdb used MiXCR to reprocess the 5' RACE reads, holding one entry per CDR3 protein. The repertoire consists of 25,000 or so distinct CDR3 sequences, with 6% occurring once and the leading ten covering under 25%. The material was PBMCs, obtained at follow-up. The receptors come from a male donor with early-stage non-small cell lung cancer. The CDR3 runs from the conserved cysteine through the conserved F or W. A D gene is named only where the DNA matches it firmly. The listing skips clone size in some rows; elsewhere it reads once, few, many or a size class.

v_call,j_call,clone_size,d_call,cdr3_aa,cdr3_nt
TRBV20-1,TRBJ2-3,-,TRBD2,CSASPTWGGSTDTQYF,TGCAGTGCTAGCCCCACCTGGGGGGGAAGCACAGATACGCAGTATTTT
TRBV29-1,TRBJ2-3,many,TRBD2,CSVDGGAINTQYF,TGCAGCGTTGACGGGGGGGCCATAAATACGCAGTATTTT
TRBV28,TRBJ1-5,many,-,CASMAARHQPQHF,TGTGCCAGCATGGCAGCAAGACATCAGCCCCAGCATTTT
TRBV6-5,TRBJ2-5,many,-,CASSWSAQETQYF,TGTGCCAGCAGTTGGAGCGCACAAGAGACCCAGTACTTC
TRBV30,TRBJ2-5,-,-,CVWSADQETQYF,TGTGTCTGGAGTGCGGACCAAGAGACCCAGTACTTC
TRBV27,TRBJ2-3,few,-,CASSLSRDLSTDTQYF,TGTGCCAGCAGTTTATCGCGGGACCTAAGCACAGATACGCAGTATTTT
TRBV3-1,TRBJ1-6,few,-,CASSQGIGNSPLHF,TGTGCCAGCAGCCAAGGTATCGGTAATTCACCCCTCCACTTT
TRBV12-3/TRBV12-4,TRBJ2-2,few,-,CASTRTLNTGELFF,TGTGCCAGCACCCGCACTCTAAACACCGGGGAGCTGTTTTTT
TRBV12-3/TRBV12-4,TRBJ1-2,few,-,CASRTAPVDRTFNYGYTF,TGTGCCAGCAGAACCGCACCAGTTGACAGGACTTTTAACTATGGCTACACCTTC
TRBV20-1,TRBJ2-7,medium-sized,-,CSARDGTSWEQYF,TGCAGTGCAAGGGACGGGACTTCATGGGAGCAGTACTTC
TRBV4-3,TRBJ1-1,-,-,CASSPKSPGEGTEAFF,TGCGCCAGCAGCCCCAAATCCCCGGGGGAGGGCACTGAAGCTTTCTTT
TRBV20-1,TRBJ2-2,many,-,CSARVGLNTGELFF,TGCAGTGCTAGGGTGGGACTGAACACCGGGGAGCTGTTTTTT
TRBV20-1,TRBJ2-7,few,TRBD2,CSALKRKRGSYEQYF,TGCAGTGCTCTCAAGCGGAAGCGGGGGTCTTACGAGCAGTACTTC
TRBV12-3/TRBV12-4,TRBJ1-6,many,TRBD1,CASSPRDRVNSPLHF,TGTGCCAGCAGTCCCCGGGACAGGGTGAATTCACCCCTCCACTTT
TRBV18,TRBJ2-6,few,-,CASSPQDSGANVLTF,TGTGCCAGCTCACCTCAAGACTCTGGGGCCAACGTCCTGACTTTC
TRBV6-2/TRBV6-3,TRBJ2-1,many,TRBD2,CASSYSLTSGRADDEQFF,TGTGCCAGCAGTTACTCGCTAACTAGCGGGAGGGCCGACGATGAGCAGTTCTTC
TRBV9,TRBJ2-3,many,-,CASSPIGVSTDTQYF,TGTGCCAGCAGCCCCATCGGGGTAAGCACAGATACGCAGTATTTT
TRBV4-1,TRBJ2-3,-,-,CASSQDVITSASTDTQYF,TGCGCCAGCAGCCAAGATGTAATAACGTCCGCTAGCACAGATACGCAGTATTTT
TRBV4-1,TRBJ1-1,many,-,CASRAPGQGNTEAFF,TGCGCCAGCAGGGCTCCGGGACAAGGGAACACTGAAGCTTTCTTT
TRBV2,TRBJ2-1,few,TRBD2,CASKGLAGDNQFF,TGTGCCAGCAAGGGACTAGCGGGAGATAATCAGTTCTTC
TRBV20-1,TRBJ2-4,-,TRBD1,CSARNAGTGKNIQYF,TGCAGTGCTAGGAACGCCGGGACAGGGAAAAACATTCAGTACTTC
TRBV10-2,TRBJ1-1,few,TRBD1,CASSRGDGTGGRTEAFF,TGCGCCAGCAGTCGCGGGGACGGGACAGGGGGGAGGACTGAAGCTTTCTTT
TRBV20-1,TRBJ1-2,-,TRBD1,CSARVDRDVYGYTF,TGCAGTGCTAGAGTGGACAGGGACGTCTATGGCTACACCTTC
TRBV12-3/TRBV12-4,TRBJ2-3,-,TRBD2,CASSLLAGASDTQYF,TGTGCCAGCAGTTTGCTAGCGGGGGCTTCAGATACGCAGTATTTT
TRBV6-2/TRBV6-3,TRBJ2-2,many,-,CASSWPWRELFF,TGTGCCAGCAGTTGGCCCTGGAGGGAGCTGTTTTTT
TRBV2,TRBJ2-3,many,-,CASSPGHSTDTQYF,TGTGCCAGCAGCCCGGGACACAGCACAGATACGCAGTATTTT
TRBV7-9,TRBJ2-2,many,TRBD1,CASSSTGSGTGAGELFF,TGTGCCAGCAGCTCGACCGGTTCCGGGACAGGGGCCGGGGAGCTGTTTTTT
TRBV7-3,TRBJ2-1,many,TRBD2,CASSPTLAGGHNEQFF,TGTGCCAGCAGCCCCACCCTAGCGGGGGGGCACAATGAGCAGTTCTTC